This TCR beta chain appears in the sequencing data of a study of cytomegalovirus exposure and HLA in healthy donors (dated by TCRdb to the late 2010s). In the study overall: A later analysis indicated that the 95 to 150 validation repertoires were generated on the platform also employed for the 700 or so repertoires of the first cohort. Along with the approximately 700-subject first cohort, a separate validation cohort of 120 different subjects was used. To predict cytomegalovirus infection status, the study brought together high-throughput TCR immunosequencing, statistical association of individual TCRs with disease status, and machine learning. The study aimed to test whether cataloging public T cell receptors could reveal signatures of past pathogen exposure.

Donors formed part of the validation cohort, which comprised over a hundred subjects and was distinct from the first cohort of several hundred subjects. The full study reports these points: A later analysis had no HLA typing for the validation cohort, so co-occurrence there was scored across all 110 or so repertoires. A few of the identified cytomegalovirus-associated TCR beta chains were confirmed in vitro to be specific for cytomegalovirus antigens. In a later analysis, TCRs clustered in the first cohort were found to also tend to co-occur in the roughly 120 validation repertoires, with roughly 93% of cluster scores above 0. The authors suggested that the approach could potentially be generalized to other disease states and immunological phenotypes. While some public TCRs were present in many individuals, most TCR sequences turned up only very rarely across donors. The classifier was reported to diagnose cytomegalovirus status with high specificity and sensitivity in both the original cohort and the validation cohort. The study listed 150 to 200 TCR beta chains as associated with cytomegalovirus.

On this clone itself: What antigen it recognizes has not been identified. No base qualities exist here, and no much larger clone lies one base off it.

The germline V gene (reference sequence) yields SGHNT for CDR1 and YYREEE for CDR2. Trimming costs V 2 bases and J 0 bases, and their ends lie 6 bases apart. From the cysteine through the phenylalanine, the CDR3 covers 13 amino acids. Of all the DNA, just the CDR3 is kept, 39 bases in frame from base 1. The library was prepared using the immunoSEQ multiplex PCR assay. As for how the authors treated the data: To diagnose cytomegalovirus status from the catalog of TCR beta chain sequences, a statistical classification framework was built. TCRdb took over this immuneACCESS table, retaining in-frame rearrangements with V and J assigned. Such tables are incomplete; in checked studies, under half of the missing clones stem from an unresolved V gene, and the remainder is unexplained. The DNA was the basis for D and trimming; V, J and clone size are from that table. This sample gives 120,000 to 150,000 clones in total; 70% to 90% of them show up just once. In total, the top ten clones hold around 3.4% of the sample.

The chain is made from TRBV5-4 and TRBJ2-7; tentative D gene TRBD2, with 6 bases matching. The origin of this receptor is a woman aged 18-29 years in good health and CMV-seropositive. Sample: PBMCs. The nucleotide sequence reads as follows: TGTGCCAGCAGCTTCGGGGGCTCCTACGAGCAGTACTTC. This is translated as CASSFGGSYEQYF.